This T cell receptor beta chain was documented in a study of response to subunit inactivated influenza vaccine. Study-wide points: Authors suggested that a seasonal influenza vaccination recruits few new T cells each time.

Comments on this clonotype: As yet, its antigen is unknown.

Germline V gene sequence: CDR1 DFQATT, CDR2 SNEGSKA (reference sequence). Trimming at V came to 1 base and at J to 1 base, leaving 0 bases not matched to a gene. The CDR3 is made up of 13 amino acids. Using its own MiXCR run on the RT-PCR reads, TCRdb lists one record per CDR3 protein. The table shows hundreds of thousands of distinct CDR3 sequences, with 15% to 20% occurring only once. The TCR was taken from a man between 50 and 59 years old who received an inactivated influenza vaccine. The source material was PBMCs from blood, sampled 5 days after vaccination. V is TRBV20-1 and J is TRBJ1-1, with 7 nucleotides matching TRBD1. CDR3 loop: CSARAGGNTEAFF. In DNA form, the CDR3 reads TGCAGTGCTAGAGCAGGGGGGAACACTGAAGCTTTCTTT.